Listed here are 17 T cell receptor beta chains from one sample, sequenced in a study of blood T cell repertoires in COVID-19. The data were produced by immunoSEQ multiplex PCR, yet TCRdb's version contains in-frame clones alone and is incomplete. The repertoire holds approximately 280,000 clones, with around 90% as singletons. The specimen was peripheral blood. Source of these receptors: a woman aged 25 to 45 with COVID-19, enrolled during active disease.

This clone appeared a single time. The chain links TRBV20-1 to TRBJ1-5, with TRBD1 as a possible D gene (5 bases). This CDR3 has 15 residues. The V end lost 3 bases, the J end lost 0 bases, and 12 bases lay between the germline ends. Germline V gene data show CDR1 as DFQATT and CDR2 as SNEGSKA (reference sequence). The CDR3 loop is CSASSAGRSNQPQHF. In DNA form, the CDR3 reads TGCAGTGCTAGTTCGGCAGGGCGTAGCAATCAGCCCCAGCATTTT.

This chain links TRBV11-2 with TRBJ2-5, with 16 bases that match TRBD2. Germline lookup yields CDR1 SGHAT and CDR2 FQNNGV. V dropped 5 bases and J dropped 5; count of bases not matched to a gene: 5. The CDR3 loop spans 16 amino acids. The CDR3: CASSLGLAGGGETQYF. The CDR3 DNA reads TGTGCCAGCAGCCTGGGACTAGCGGGAGGGGGTGAGACCCAGTACTTC.

The V gene is TRBV2, the J gene TRBJ2-3, with TRBD2 matching 7 bases. The V gene end was trimmed by 7 bases and the J gene end by 2 bases; junction bases not matched to a gene: 3. Germline V gives CDR1 SNHLY, CDR2 FYNNEI. This CDR3 comprises 13 residues. CDR3 protein: CASMGGNTDTQYF. The CDR3 bases are TGTGCCAGCATGGGAGGGAACACAGATACGCAGTATTTT.

This clone was recorded once. This sequence joins TRBV10-1 and TRBJ1-5, with D possibly being TRBD1 (5 bases). The CDR3 covers 14 residues. Germline values: CDR1 WNHNN, CDR2 SYGVQD (reference sequence). V lost 0 bases to trimming and J lost 7 bases, with 10 bases between them. DNA of the CDR3: TGCGCCAGCAGTGAGTCGCCGGGGGGGCAGCCCCAGCATTTT. This codes for CASSESPGGQPQHF.

The chain has TRBV2 and TRBJ1-5; D remains ambiguous. The V end was cut by 2 bases, the J end by 5 bases, with 13 bases between. The CDR3 has 15 residues. Per the germline V gene, CDR1 is SNHLY and CDR2 is FYNNEI. Here the CDR3 DNA reads TGTGCCAGCAGTGAATGGGGTCGGAGGGATCAGCCCCAGCATTTT. The encoded protein is CASSEWGRRDQPQHF. Full variable domain (remainder filled in from reference TRBV2 and TRBJ1-5): EPEVTQTPSHQVTQMGQEVILRCVPISNHLYFYWYRQILGQKVEFLVSFYNNEISEKSEIFDDQFSVERPDGSNFTLKIRSTKLEDSAMYFCASSEWGRRDQPQHFGDGTRLSIL.

This clone was picked up one time. The chain employs TRBV30 and TRBJ2-1; 11 nucleotides align to TRBD2. The CDR3 extends over 13 amino acids. Germline V gene lookup returns CDR1 GTSNPN and CDR2 SVGIG (reference sequence). J lost 5 bases, V lost 7 bases, and 4 bases had no gene match. DNA for the CDR3: TGTGCCTCACAGACTAGCGGGAACAATGAGCAGTTCTTC. It encodes CASQTSGNNEQFF. The variable domain in full, completed from reference TRBV30 and TRBJ2-1, reads SQTIHQWPATLVQPVGSPLSLECTVEGTSNPNLYWYRQAAGRGLQLLFYSVGIGQISSEVPQNLSASRPQDRQFILSSKKLLLSDSGFYLCASQTSGNNEQFFGPGTRLTVL.

This clone was found once. The chain has TRBV28 and TRBJ1-2; 8 nucleotides align to TRBD1. Germline V CDR1 and CDR2: MDHEN, SYDVKM. Trimming removed 5 bases from V and 4 bases from J; junction bases left unmatched: 9. CDR3 size: 15 residues. CDR3 DNA: TGTGCCAGCAGTGCCCGGGACAGGATGCTCTATGGCTACACCTTC. Translating it yields CASSARDRMLYGYTF.

The J gene is TRBJ1-4, the V gene TRBV7-9, with D perhaps TRBD1 (5 bases). CDR1 and CDR2 from the germline V gene are SEHNR and FQNEAQ (reference sequence). Trimming removed 4 bases at V and 6 bases at J, with 18 bases between. This CDR3 is 16 amino acids long. The CDR3 is CASSSRRRGRDEKLFF. The CDR3 DNA is TGTGCCAGCAGCTCCCGGCGGAGGGGACGAGATGAAAAACTGTTTTTT.

V usage is TRBV28 and J usage is TRBJ1-4, with D perhaps matching TRBD1 (5 bases). CDR1 is MDHEN, CDR2 SYDVKM, per germline. This CDR3 has 14 amino acids. The germline V and J ends were trimmed by 3 bases and 6 bases, with 11 bases remaining between them. The CDR3 DNA reads as TGTGCCAGCAGTTTCCCGGGGGAAGATGAAAAACTGTTTTTT. Its protein is CASSFPGEDEKLFF.

V usage is TRBV20-1 and J usage is TRBJ2-7, with 7 bases fitting TRBD1. The CDR3 has 14 residues. CDR1 and CDR2 (germline): DFQATT, SNEGSKA (reference sequence). V lost 3 bases and J lost 4; bases outside the gene matches: 9. CDR3 residues: CSASDRQGRYEQYF. CDR3 DNA sequence: TGCAGTGCTAGTGACAGACAGGGTCGGTACGAGCAGTACTTC.

This sequence joins TRBV7-2 and TRBJ2-1; 12 bases are a match to TRBD2. The V segment lost 5 bases and the J segment 14 bases; nucleotides outside the gene matches: 16. Germline V gene lookup returns CDR1 SGHTA and CDR2 FQGNSA. This CDR3 contains 16 residues. CDR3 loop: CASSRTPSGRAWGEFF. CDR3 DNA sequence: TGTGCCAGCAGCCGTACCCCTAGCGGGAGGGCGTGGGGGGAGTTCTTC. Together with reference TRBV7-2 and TRBJ2-1, the CDR3 gives the full variable domain: GAGVSQSPSNKVTEKGKDVELRCDPISGHTALYWYRQSLGQGLEFLIYFQGNSAPDKSGLPSDRFSAERTGGSVSTLTIQRTQQEDSAVYLCASSRTPSGRAWGEFFGPGTRLTVL.

The chain employs TRBV9 and TRBJ2-3, with D possibly TRBD2 on 5 matching bases. V was clipped by 0 bases and J by 1 base, with 21 bases between them. The germline CDR1 and CDR2 sequences are SGDLS and YYNGEE. The CDR3 is 19 residues long. The CDR3 is CASSVATRRHGDGTDTQYF. The DNA of the CDR3 is TGTGCCAGCAGCGTAGCTACTAGAAGGCATGGGGATGGCACAGATACGCAGTATTTT.

The chain uses TRBV28 and TRBJ2-5; TRBD1 matches at 10 bases. The germline CDR1 and CDR2 sequences are MDHEN and SYDVKM. The V gene end was trimmed by 6 bases and the J gene end by 4 bases; junction bases not matched to a gene: 8. CDR3 size: 15 residues. CDR3 DNA: TGTGCCAGCAGCCGGACGGGACAGGGGATAGAGACCCAGTACTTC. It translates to CASSRTGQGIETQYF.

The rearrangement joins TRBV7-3 to TRBJ2-7; unclear D gene. Deletions cut 4 bases from V and 7 bases from J, with 11 bases between. Looked up from germline, CDR1 is SGHTA and CDR2 is FQGTGA. The CDR3 spans 12 residues. The CDR3 spells CASSSPRWEQYF. The CDR3 DNA sequence: TGTGCCAGCAGCTCCCCCAGGTGGGAGCAGTACTTC.

There are a few counts of this clone. This chain uses TRBV7-2 with TRBJ1-5, with 9 bases fitting TRBD1. The germline CDR1 and CDR2 sequences are SGHTA and FQGNSA. Germline trimming cut 5 bases from V and 6 bases from J; bases unmatched to any gene: 5. The CDR3 has 14 amino acids. The CDR3 here is CASSNTGGPQPQHF. CDR3 nucleotide sequence: TGTGCCAGCAGCAATACAGGGGGCCCTCAGCCCCAGCATTTT.

V usage is TRBV5-1 and J usage is TRBJ1-1; D might be TRBD1 (6 bases). CDR3 length equals 13 residues. Germline V gene sequence: CDR1 SGHRS, CDR2 YFSETQ. With 8 bases removed from V and 5 bases from J, the gap between germline ends came to 16 bases. CDR3 residues: CASSQGRGTEAFF. The CDR3 bases are TGCGCCAGTTCACAGGGACGGGGAACTGAAGCTTTCTTT.

V usage is TRBV7-8 and J usage is TRBJ1-3, with no clear D. This CDR3 has 15 residues. The germline V gene encodes CDR1 SGHVS and CDR2 FQNEAQ. Trimming removed 2 bases at V and 0 bases at J, with 8 bases between. The CDR3 DNA is TGTGCCAGCAGCTTAAGGTCGGGCTCTGGAAACACCATATATTTT. Translated: CASSLRSGSGNTIYF.